These T cell receptor beta chains were read from a single sample in a study of blood T cell repertoires in COVID-19. Using immunoSEQ multiplex PCR, the repertoire was profiled, and TCRdb retains in-frame clones only, with some absent. The table shows 150,000 to 200,000 clones, with about 88% occurring only once. The source material was peripheral blood. The origin of the receptors is a man aged 55-75 years with acute or convalescent COVID-19. Each CDR3 is given with its conserved first and last residue. D genes are given only for firm matches. Clone size is not always given. Where it is, it says once, few, many or a class for expanded clones.

>TRBV15|TRBJ1-1|-|-
TGTGCCACCAGCCAGAGTCGGGGGTCTTGGACTGAAGCTTTCTTT
CATSQSRGSWTEAFF
>TRBV7-3|TRBJ1-4|-|-
TGTGCCAGCAGCGTAGCCGGGGATCAAACTAATGAAAAACTGTTTTTT
CASSVAGDQTNEKLFF
>TRBV10-3|TRBJ1-1|few|-
TGTGCCATCAGTGAACAGCTCACTGAAGCTTTCTTT
CAISEQLTEAFF
>TRBV20-1|TRBJ2-7|-|TRBD1
TGCAGTGCTAGTCCCTGGACAGGGGCAAACGAGCAGTACTTC
CSASPWTGANEQYF
>TRBV3-1/TRBV3-2|TRBJ2-4|once|TRBD2
TGTGCCAGCAGCCAAGATCAGGGACTATCCAAAAACATTCAGTACTTC
CASSQDQGLSKNIQYF
>TRBV5-6|TRBJ1-2|-|-
TGTGCCAGCAGCTTTGGGCAGACCTATGGCTACACCTTC
CASSFGQTYGYTF
>TRBV19|TRBJ1-4|-|TRBD1
TGTGCCAGTATTCAGGGGGCTGGGGAAGAAAAACTGTTTTTT
CASIQGAGEEKLFF
>TRBV5-5|TRBJ1-2|-|-
TGTGCCAGCAGCTGGGGGCCAGGGGTTGACTATGGCTACACCTTC
CASSWGPGVDYGYTF
>TRBV7-9|TRBJ2-3|few|-
TGTGCCAGCAGCTTCCGACAGACAGATACGCAGTATTTT
CASSFRQTDTQYF
>TRBV5-1|TRBJ1-2|-|TRBD1
TGCGCCAGCAGCCCTGGACAGGCCATAGAGCAATCGGGCTACACCTTC
CASSPGQAIEQSGYTF
>TRBV7-3|TRBJ1-1|-|TRBD1
TGTGCCAGCAGCCCCCAGGGGGCGGCCACTGAAGCTTTCTTT
CASSPQGAATEAFF
>TRBV5-1|TRBJ1-5|-|-
TGCGCCAGCAGCTTGGAGGGGACAAATCAGCCCCAGCATTTT
CASSLEGTNQPQHF
>TRBV19|TRBJ2-5|-|-
TGTGCCAGTAGTATAGTCTCCGTGGGGCTGGTTGGAGAGACCCAGTACTTC
CASSIVSVGLVGETQYF
>TRBV18|TRBJ1-4|-|TRBD1
TGTGCCAGCTCACGCGGGACAGCTGCAACTAATGAAAAACTGTTTTTT
CASSRGTAATNEKLFF
>TRBV18|TRBJ1-6|-|TRBD1
TGTGCCAGCTCCCCCACGGGACAGCTAGTAAATTCACCCCTCCACTTT
CASSPTGQLVNSPLHF
>TRBV10-1|TRBJ2-3|-|TRBD1
TGCGCCAGCAGTGAGTCGGGGACAGGGGGCGCGGATACGCAGTATTTT
CASSESGTGGADTQYF
>TRBV5-6|TRBJ1-2|-|-
TGTGCCAGCAGCTTGGCCCCGCAGCCCACTAGCTATGGCTACACCTTC
CASSLAPQPTSYGYTF